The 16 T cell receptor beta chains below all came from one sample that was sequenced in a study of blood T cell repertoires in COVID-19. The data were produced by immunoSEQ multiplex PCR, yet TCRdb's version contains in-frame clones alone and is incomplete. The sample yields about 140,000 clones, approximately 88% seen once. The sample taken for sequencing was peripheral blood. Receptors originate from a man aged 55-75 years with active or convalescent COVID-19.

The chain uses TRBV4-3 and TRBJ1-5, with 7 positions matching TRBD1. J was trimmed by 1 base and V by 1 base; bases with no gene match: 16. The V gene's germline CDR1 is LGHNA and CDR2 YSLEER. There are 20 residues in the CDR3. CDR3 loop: CASSQGTRGQDGASNQPQHF. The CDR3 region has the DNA TGCGCCAGCAGCCAAGGTACGAGGGGGCAGGATGGGGCCAGCAATCAGCCCCAGCATTTT.

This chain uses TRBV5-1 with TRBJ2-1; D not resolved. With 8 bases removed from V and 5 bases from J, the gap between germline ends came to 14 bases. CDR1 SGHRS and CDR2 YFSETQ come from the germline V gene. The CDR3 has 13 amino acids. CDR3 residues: CASARPTDNEQFF. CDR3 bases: TGCGCCAGTGCCAGGCCAACAGACAATGAGCAGTTCTTC.

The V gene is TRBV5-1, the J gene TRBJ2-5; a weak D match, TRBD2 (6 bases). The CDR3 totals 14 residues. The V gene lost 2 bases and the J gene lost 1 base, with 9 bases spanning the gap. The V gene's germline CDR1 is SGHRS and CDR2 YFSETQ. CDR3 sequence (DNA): TGCGCCAGCAGCTTTAACGGGGGCCAAGAGACCCAGTACTTC. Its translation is CASSFNGGQETQYF.

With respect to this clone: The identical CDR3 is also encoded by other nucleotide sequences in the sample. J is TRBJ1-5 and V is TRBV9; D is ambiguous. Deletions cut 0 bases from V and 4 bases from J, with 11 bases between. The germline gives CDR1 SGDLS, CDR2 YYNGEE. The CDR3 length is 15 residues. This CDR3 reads CASSVGGRSNQPQHF. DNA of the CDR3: TGTGCCAGCAGCGTAGGCGGGCGGAGTAATCAGCCCCAGCATTTT.

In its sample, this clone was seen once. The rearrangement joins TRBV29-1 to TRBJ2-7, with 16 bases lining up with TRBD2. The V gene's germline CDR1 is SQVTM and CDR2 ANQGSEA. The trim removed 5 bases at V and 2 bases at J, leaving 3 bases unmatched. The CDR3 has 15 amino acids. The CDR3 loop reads CSVSGTSGRAYEQYF. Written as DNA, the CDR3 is TGCAGCGTTTCCGGGACTAGCGGGAGGGCCTACGAGCAGTACTTC.

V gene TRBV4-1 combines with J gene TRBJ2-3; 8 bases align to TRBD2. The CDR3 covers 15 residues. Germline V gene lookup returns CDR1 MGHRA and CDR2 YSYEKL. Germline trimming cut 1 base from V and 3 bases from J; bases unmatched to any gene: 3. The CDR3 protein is CASSQVASGTDTQYF. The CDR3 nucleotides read TGCGCCAGCAGCCAAGTCGCTAGCGGGACAGATACGCAGTATTTT.

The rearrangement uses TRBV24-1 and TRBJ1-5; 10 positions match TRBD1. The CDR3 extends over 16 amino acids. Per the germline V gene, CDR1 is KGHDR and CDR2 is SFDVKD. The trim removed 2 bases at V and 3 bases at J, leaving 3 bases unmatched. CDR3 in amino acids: CATSDSGTGVNQPQHF. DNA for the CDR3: TGTGCCACCAGTGATTCAGGGACAGGGGTCAATCAGCCCCAGCATTTT.

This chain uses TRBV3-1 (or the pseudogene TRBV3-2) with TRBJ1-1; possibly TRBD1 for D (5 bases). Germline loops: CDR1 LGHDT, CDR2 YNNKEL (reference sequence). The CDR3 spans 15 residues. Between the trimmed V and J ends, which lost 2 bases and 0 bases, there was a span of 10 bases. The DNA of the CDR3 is TGTGCCAGCAGCCAATTCGCAGGGTTGAACACTGAAGCTTTCTTT. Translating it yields CASSQFAGLNTEAFF.

CDR3 nucleotides: TGTGCCAGCAGTTTTTCCCAGAATGAGCAGTTCTTC. Encoded protein: CASSFSQNEQFF. The genes are TRBV28 and TRBJ2-1, with D unclear. V was clipped by 3 bases and J by 7 bases, with 7 bases between them. Germline V gives CDR1 MDHEN, CDR2 SYDVKM. The CDR3 is made up of 12 amino acids.

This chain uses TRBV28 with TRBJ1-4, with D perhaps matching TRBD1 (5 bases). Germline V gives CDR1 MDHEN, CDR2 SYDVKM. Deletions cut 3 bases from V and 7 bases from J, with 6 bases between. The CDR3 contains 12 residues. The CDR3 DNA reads TGTGCCAGCAGTTTGACAGCTGAAAAACTGTTTTTT. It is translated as CASSLTAEKLFF. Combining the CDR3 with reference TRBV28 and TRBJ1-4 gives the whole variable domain DVKVTQSSRYLVKRTGEKVFLECVQDMDHENMFWYRQDPGLGLRLIYFSYDVKMKEKGDIPEGYSVSREKKERFSLILESASTNQTSMYLCASSLTAEKLFFGSGTQLSVL.

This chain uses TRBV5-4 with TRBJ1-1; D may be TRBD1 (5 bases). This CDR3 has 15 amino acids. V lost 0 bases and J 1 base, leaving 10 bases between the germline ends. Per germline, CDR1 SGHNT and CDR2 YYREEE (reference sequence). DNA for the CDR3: TGTGCCAGCAGCTTGGCCTACAGGAAGAACACTGAAGCTTTCTTT. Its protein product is CASSLAYRKNTEAFF.

The CDR3 DNA is TGTGCCAGCAGCGAGGACTACGCCACCGATACAGATACGCAGTATTTT. Translation: CASSEDYATDTDTQYF. The gene calls are TRBV5-4 and TRBJ2-3, with D possibly matching TRBD2 (6 bases). Trimming stripped 4 bases from V and 3 bases from J, with 18 bases between. CDR3 length: 16 amino acids. Germline-derived CDR1 and CDR2 are SGHNT and YYREEE (reference sequence).

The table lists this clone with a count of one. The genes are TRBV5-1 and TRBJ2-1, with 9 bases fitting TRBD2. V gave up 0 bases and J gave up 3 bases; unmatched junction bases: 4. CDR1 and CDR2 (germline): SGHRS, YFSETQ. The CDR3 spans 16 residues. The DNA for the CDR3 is TGCGCCAGCAGCTTGGCCAGCGGGAGGAACTACAATGAGCAGTTCTTC. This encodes CASSLASGRNYNEQFF.

The CDR3 DNA reads TGTGCCAGCAGTTTCTCACCGGGACAGGGCCACTACGAGCAGTACTTC. This encodes CASSFSPGQGHYEQYF. The chain uses TRBV28 and TRBJ2-7; TRBD1 matches 9 bases. With V trimmed by 3 bases and J by 3 bases, 9 bases remained unmatched. CDR3 length: 16 amino acids. Looked up from germline, CDR1 is MDHEN and CDR2 is SYDVKM.

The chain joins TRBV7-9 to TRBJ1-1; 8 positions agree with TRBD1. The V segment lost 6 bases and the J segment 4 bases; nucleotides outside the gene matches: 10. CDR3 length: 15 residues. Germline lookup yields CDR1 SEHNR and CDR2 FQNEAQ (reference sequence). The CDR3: CASSGRGQGGTEAFF. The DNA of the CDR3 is TGTGCCAGCAGTGGCAGGGGGCAGGGCGGCACTGAAGCTTTCTTT. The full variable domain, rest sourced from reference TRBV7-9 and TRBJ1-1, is DTGVSQNPRHKITKRGQNVTFRCDPISEHNRLYWYRQTLGQGPEFLTYFQNEAQLEKSRLLSDRFSAERPKGSFSTLEIQRTEQGDSAMYLCASSGRGQGGTEAFFGQGTRLTVV.

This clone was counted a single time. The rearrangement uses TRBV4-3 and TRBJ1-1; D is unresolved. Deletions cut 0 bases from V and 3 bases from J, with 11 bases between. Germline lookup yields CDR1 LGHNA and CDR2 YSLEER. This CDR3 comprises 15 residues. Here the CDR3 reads CASSQEVNQYTEAFF. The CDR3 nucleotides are TGCGCCAGCAGCCAAGAGGTCAATCAGTACACTGAAGCTTTCTTT.